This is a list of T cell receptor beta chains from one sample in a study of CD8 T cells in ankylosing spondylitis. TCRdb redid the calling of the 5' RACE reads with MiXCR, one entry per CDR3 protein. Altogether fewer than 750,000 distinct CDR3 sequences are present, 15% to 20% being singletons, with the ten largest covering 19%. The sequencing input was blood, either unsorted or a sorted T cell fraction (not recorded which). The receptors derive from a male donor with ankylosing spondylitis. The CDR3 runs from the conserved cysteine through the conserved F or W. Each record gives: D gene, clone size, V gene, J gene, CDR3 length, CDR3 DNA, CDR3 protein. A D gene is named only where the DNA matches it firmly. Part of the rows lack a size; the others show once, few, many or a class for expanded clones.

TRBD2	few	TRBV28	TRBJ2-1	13	TGTGCCGGCAAGGGACTAGACTACAATGAGCAGTTCTTC	CAGKGLDYNEQFF
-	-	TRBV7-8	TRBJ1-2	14	TGTGCCAGCAGCTTAGTCCCAAGCAACTATGGCTACACCTTC	CASSLVPSNYGYTF
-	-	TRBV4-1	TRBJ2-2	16	TGCGCCAGCAGCCAAGGGGTAAGACTGAACACCGGGGAGCTGTTTTTT	CASSQGVRLNTGELFF
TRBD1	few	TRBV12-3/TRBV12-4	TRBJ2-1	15	TGTGCCAGCAGACCCGGACAGGCTGGGTACAATGAGCAGTTCTTC	CASRPGQAGYNEQFF
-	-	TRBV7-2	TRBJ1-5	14	TGTGCCAGCAGCTCGGACGGTGGGAATCAGCCCCAGCATTTT	CASSSDGGNQPQHF
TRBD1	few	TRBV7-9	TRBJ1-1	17	TGTGCCAGCAGCCCACAGCCCGGGACAGGGGGTGGGACTGAAGCTTTCTTT	CASSPQPGTGGGTEAFF
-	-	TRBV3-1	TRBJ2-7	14	TGTGCCAGCAGGGAGCCAGGGGTCCCCTACGAGCAGTACTTC	CASREPGVPYEQYF
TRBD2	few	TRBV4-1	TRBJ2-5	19	TGCGCCAGCAGCCAAGGACCCCCCGGACTAGCGGGGAACCAAGAGACCCAGTACTTC	CASSQGPPGLAGNQETQYF
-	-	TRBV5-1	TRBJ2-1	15	TGCGCCAGCAGCTTGGATAGCTTTCTCTACAATGAGCAGTTCTTC	CASSLDSFLYNEQFF
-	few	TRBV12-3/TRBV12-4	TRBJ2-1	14	TGTGCCAGCCGAGGTGTGGGGGGCCGCAATGAGCAGTTCTTC	CASRGVGGRNEQFF
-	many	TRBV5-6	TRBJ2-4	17	TGTGCCAGCAGCTTTGGTCCCCAAACAGCTTCCAAAAACATTCAGTACTTC	CASSFGPQTASKNIQYF
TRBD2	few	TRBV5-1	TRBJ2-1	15	TGCGCCAGCAGCGCACGGACGGGGGGGTACAATGAGCAGTTCTTC	CASSARTGGYNEQFF